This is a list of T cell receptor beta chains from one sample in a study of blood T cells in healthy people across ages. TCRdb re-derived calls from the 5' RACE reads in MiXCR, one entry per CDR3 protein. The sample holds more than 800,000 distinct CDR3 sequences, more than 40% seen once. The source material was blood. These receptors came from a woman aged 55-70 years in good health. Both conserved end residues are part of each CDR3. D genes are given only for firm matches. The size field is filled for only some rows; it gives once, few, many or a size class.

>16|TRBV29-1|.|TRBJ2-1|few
TGCAGCGCCAGGCGTCCAGGGAGTTTCTCCTACAATGAGCAGTTCTTC
CSARRPGSFSYNEQFF
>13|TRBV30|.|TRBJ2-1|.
TGTGCCTGGAATGGTAGTTTGGTCAATGAGCAGTTCTTC
CAWNGSLVNEQFF
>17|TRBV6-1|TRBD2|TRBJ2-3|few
TGTGCCAGCAGCGAAATCCCCTTTGGCGGGAGGACAGATACGCAGTATTTT
CASSEIPFGGRTDTQYF
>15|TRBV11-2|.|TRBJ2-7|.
TGTGCCAGCAGCTTAGATGGGACGGTCTACAATGAGCAGTACTTC
CASSLDGTVYNEQYF
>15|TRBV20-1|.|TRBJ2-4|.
TGCAGTGCTAGAGATAGGCGGTTAGCCAAAAACATTCAGTACTTC
CSARDRRLAKNIQYF
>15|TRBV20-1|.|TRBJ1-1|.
TGCAGTGCTAGAGATCGCGAGGCCACGAGAAATGAAGCTTTCTTT
CSARDREATRNEAFF
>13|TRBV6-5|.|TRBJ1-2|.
TGTGCCAGCAGACCTCCTGGGGTTTATGGCTACACCTTC
CASRPPGVYGYTF
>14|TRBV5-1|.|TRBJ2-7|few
TGCGCCAGCAGCTTGGAGGGGAGACCAGGCGAGCAGTACTTC
CASSLEGRPGEQYF
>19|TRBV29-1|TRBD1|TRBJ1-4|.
TGCAGCGTTGAAGTCGACCAGGGGGTCGCTTCAAGAACTAATGAAAAACTGTTTTTT
CSVEVDQGVASRTNEKLFF
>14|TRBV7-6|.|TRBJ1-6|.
TGTGCCAGCAGCCAGGGCCCGGCGGGTTCACCCCTCCACTTT
CASSQGPAGSPLHF
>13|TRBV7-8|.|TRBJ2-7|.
TGTGCCAGCAGCTGGGACACACCCTACGAGCAGTACTTC
CASSWDTPYEQYF
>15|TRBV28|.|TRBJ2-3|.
TGTGCCAGCAGTTCCGGGACAAAGAGGCGAGATACGCAGTATTTT
CASSSGTKRRDTQYF
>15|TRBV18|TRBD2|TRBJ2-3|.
TGTGCCAGCTCATCGACTAGCGGGAGTTTATACACGCAGTATTTT
CASSSTSGSLYTQYF
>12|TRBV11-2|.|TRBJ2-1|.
TGTGCCAGCAGCTCGTCCCGCAATGAGCAGTTCTTC
CASSSSRNEQFF
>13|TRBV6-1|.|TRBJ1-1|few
TGTGCCAGCAGTGTTCAGGGGAGCACTGAAGCTTTCTTT
CASSVQGSTEAFF
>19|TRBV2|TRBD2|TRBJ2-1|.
TGTGCCAGCAGTGAATGGCCCTATGAACCTAGCGGGAGGAACAATGAGCAGTTCTTC
CASSEWPYEPSGRNNEQFF
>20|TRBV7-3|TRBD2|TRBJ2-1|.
TGTGCCAGCAGCTTAGGCGGGGGCGGGAGGGCACACCTCTCCTACAATGAGCAGTTCTTC
CASSLGGGGRAHLSYNEQFF
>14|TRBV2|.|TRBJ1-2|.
TGTGCCAGCAGTGAATTGGGGCGCGGCTATGGCTACACCTTC
CASSELGRGYGYTF
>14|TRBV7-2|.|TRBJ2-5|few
TGTGCCAGCAGCCAGAAGGCTGGATCGGTGACCCAGTACTTC
CASSQKAGSVTQYF
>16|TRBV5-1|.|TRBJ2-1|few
TGCGCCAGCAGCTTGGCAGGTGTGCGTACAAGCAATGAGCAGTTCTTC
CASSLAGVRTSNEQFF
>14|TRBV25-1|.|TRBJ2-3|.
TGTGCCAGCAGTGATGGGGTGACCACAGATACGCAGTATTTT
CASSDGVTTDTQYF
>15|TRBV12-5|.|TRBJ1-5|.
TGTGCTAGTGGTTTCGGGCAGGGACGGAATCAGCCCCAGCATTTT
CASGFGQGRNQPQHF
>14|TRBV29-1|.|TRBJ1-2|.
TGCAGCGTCGGGCGGCAGGGCTCCTCCTATGGCTACACCTTC
CSVGRQGSSYGYTF
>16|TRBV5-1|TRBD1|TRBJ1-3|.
TGCGCCAGCAGCTCAACAGGGGGCCGGTCTGGAAACACCATATATTTT
CASSSTGGRSGNTIYF